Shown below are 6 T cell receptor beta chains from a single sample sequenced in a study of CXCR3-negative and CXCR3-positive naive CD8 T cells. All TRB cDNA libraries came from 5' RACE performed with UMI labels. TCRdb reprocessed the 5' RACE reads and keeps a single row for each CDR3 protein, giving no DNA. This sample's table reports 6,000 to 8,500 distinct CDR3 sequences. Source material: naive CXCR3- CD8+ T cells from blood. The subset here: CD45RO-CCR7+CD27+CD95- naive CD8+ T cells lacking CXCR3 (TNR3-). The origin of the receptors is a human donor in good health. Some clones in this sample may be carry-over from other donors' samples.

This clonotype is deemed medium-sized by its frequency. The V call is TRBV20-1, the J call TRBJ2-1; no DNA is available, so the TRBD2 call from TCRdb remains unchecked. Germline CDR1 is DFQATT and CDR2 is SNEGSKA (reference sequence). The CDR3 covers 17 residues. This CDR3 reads CSARDMGLEVIYNEQFF.

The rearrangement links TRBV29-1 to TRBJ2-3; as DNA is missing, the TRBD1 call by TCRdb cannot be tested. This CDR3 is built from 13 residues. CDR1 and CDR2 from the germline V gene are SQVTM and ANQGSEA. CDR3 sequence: CSVETGAADTQYF.

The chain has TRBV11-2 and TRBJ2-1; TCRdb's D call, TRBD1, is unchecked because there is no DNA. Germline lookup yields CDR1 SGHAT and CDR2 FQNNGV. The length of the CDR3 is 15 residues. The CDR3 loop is CASSWTGGSYNEQFF.

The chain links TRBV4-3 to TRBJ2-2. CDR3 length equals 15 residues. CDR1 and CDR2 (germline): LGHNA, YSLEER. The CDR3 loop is CASSLSSVDTGELFF.

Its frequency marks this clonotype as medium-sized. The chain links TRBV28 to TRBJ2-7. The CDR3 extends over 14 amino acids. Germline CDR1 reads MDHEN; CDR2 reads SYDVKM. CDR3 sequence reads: CASSLLTGTYEQYF.

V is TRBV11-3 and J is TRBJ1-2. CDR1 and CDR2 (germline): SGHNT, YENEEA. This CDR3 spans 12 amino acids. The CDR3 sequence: CASSFPGLRITF.